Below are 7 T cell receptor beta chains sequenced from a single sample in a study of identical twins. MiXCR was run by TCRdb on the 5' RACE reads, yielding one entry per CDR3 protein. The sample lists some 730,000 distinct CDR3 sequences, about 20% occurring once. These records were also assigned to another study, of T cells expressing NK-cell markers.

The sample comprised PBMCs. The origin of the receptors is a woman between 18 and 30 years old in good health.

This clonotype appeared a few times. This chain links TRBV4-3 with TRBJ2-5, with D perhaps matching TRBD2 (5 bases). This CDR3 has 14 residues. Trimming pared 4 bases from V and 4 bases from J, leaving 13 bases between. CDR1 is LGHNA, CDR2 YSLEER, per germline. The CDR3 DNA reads TGCGCCAGCAGCCGAGTCCGGGGTGTAGAGACCCAGTACTTC. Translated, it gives CASSRVRGVETQYF.

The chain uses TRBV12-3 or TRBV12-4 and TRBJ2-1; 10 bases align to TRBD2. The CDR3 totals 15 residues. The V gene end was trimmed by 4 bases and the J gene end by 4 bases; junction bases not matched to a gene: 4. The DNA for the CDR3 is TGTGCCAGCAGTTATACTAGCGGGGCATACAATGAGCAGTTCTTC. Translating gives CASSYTSGAYNEQFF.

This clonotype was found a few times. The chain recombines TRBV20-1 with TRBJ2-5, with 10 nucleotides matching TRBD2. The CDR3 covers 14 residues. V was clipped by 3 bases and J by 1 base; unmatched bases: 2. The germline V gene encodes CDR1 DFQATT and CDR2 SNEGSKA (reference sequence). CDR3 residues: CSARPSGGQETQYF. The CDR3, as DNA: TGCAGTGCTAGGCCTAGCGGGGGCCAAGAGACCCAGTACTTC.

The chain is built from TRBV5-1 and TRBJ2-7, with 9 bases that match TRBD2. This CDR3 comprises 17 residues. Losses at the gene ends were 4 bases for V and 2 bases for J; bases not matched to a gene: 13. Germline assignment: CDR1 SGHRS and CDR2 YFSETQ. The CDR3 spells CASSPWLAGTLPYEQYF. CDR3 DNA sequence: TGCGCCAGCAGCCCGTGGCTAGCGGGGACTCTCCCCTACGAGCAGTACTTC.

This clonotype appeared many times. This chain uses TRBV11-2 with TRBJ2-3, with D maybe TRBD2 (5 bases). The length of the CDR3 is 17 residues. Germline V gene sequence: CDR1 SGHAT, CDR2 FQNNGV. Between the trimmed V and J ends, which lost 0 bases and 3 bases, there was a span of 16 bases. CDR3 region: CASSLDALAPWTDTQYF. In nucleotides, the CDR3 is TGTGCCAGCAGCTTAGATGCCCTAGCCCCTTGGACAGATACGCAGTATTTT.

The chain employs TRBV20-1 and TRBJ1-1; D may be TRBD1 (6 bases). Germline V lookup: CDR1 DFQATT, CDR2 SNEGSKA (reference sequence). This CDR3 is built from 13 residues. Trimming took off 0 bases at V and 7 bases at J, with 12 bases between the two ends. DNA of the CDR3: TGCAGTGCTAGAGAGGAGGGGGATGGTGAAGCTTTCTTT. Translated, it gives CSAREEGDGEAFF.

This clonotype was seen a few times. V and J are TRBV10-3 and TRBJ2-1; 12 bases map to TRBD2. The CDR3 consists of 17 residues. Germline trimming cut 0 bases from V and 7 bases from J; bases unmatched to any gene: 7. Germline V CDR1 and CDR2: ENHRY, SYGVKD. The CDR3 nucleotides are TGTGCCATCAGTGAGTCGGCCCTAGCGGGAGGGCTGAATGAGCAGTTCTTC. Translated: CAISESALAGGLNEQFF.